In its sample, the clone carrying this T cell receptor (beta chain) was seen a few times. What it recognizes is unknown. PCR involved 60 Vbeta and 13 Jbeta primers. The data were produced by immunoSEQ multiplex PCR, yet TCRdb's version contains in-frame clones alone and is incomplete. This table holds under 100,000 clones, about 9.5% found once. The data stem from a study of cytomegalovirus exposure and HLA in healthy donors. Study background: Earlier work reported 100 million or so unique TCR beta sequences from about 190 million T cells.

Study-level points and caveats: Sequencing had likely introduced a cluster of highly shared sequence variants as an artifact. Beyond CMV serostatus, there was no information to go on about immune exposure. Association of a missense DCLRE1C variant with TCR beta V- and J-gene trimming was reported in a later analysis.

The receptor was isolated from a man aged 55 to 69 in good health and CMV-seropositive. Specimen: PBMCs.

CDR3 sequence reads: CASSVTIAGSSDTQYF. In DNA form, the CDR3 reads TGTGCCAGCAGCGTCACGATAGCGGGATCATCAGATACGCAGTATTTT. This chain links TRBV9 with TRBJ2-3, with 8 bases lining up with TRBD2. This CDR3 is 16 amino acids long. In germline, CDR1 is SGDLS, CDR2 YYNGEE. Trimming removed 2 bases from V and 4 bases from J; junction bases left unmatched: 9. Full variable domain (outside the CDR3, taken from reference TRBV9 and TRBJ2-3): DSGVTQTPKHLITATGQRVTLRCSPRSGDLSVYWYQQSLDQGLQFLIQYYNGEERAKGNILERFSAQQFPDLHSELNLSSLELGDSALYFCASSVTIAGSSDTQYFGPGTRLTVL.